This T cell receptor (beta chain) was captured in a study of cytomegalovirus exposure and HLA in healthy donors listed by TCRdb under 2017. In the study overall: In an earlier analysis of 550 to 750 of the donors, about 260 Gb of sequence data and some 100 million unique TCR beta sequences from about 179 million T cells were reported. An early release covering approximately 600 HLA-typed donors comprised 250 to 350 gigabases of sequencing data and around 85 million unique TCR sequences. Of the roughly 410 genotyped donors, 75% to 85% were placed in the genetic ancestry cluster associated with self-reported Caucasian donors. The aim of the study was to test whether cataloging public T cell receptors could identify signatures of past pathogen exposure. Using immunosequencing, the study profiled T cell repertoires from 550 to 750 subjects and related those repertoires to cytomegalovirus serostatus. Along with the approximately 600-subject first cohort, a separate validation cohort of over a hundred different subjects was used. To predict cytomegalovirus infection status, the study combined high-throughput TCR immunosequencing, statistical association of individual TCRs with disease status, and machine learning. A later analysis re-examined previously published TCR beta repertoires from roughly 720 donors and added high-resolution HLA genotyping to investigate patterns of TCR occurrence. The later analysis used no new phenotypic data to find candidate immune exposures, relying instead on TCR beta sequences and their occurrence across donors. An earlier analysis of around 640 of the donors used high-throughput TCR beta sequencing to judge whether each TCR beta V gene segment behaved as functional or pseudogenic. Donor age, sex, ethnicity and CMV serostatus were collected together with the repertoire data. A later genetic analysis took genome-wide SNP genotypes for about 55% of the 666 donors and used that subset as a discovery cohort. Every repertoire in the discovery cohort had been generated on one and the same sequencing platform. Class I and class II HLA loci were covered by the typing at four-digit resolution. The number of donors typed differed by locus, with 629-630 for A, B, C, DRB1 and DQB1, roughly 550 for DQA1, 606 for DPA1, and over 400 for DPB1. About five DR-DQ haplotypes were treated as single units for association and clustering because of strong linkage in the cohort. On average, approximately 250,000 unique TCR beta nucleotide sequences were sequenced per donor among 350 to 400 genotyped donors of the cohort, with roughly 18% of those sequences being non-productive. Paper-wide results and their limitations: Most CMV-associated TCR beta chains appeared to be HLA-restricted in a later analysis, and the HLA associations seemed to be driven largely by CMV exposure. Assigning TCR associations to individual alleles was difficult when HLA alleles, especially DR and DQ, strongly co-occurred. In both the original and validation cohorts, the classifier was reported to diagnose cytomegalovirus status with high specificity and sensitivity. Specific HLA alleles were associated with over 15,000 TCR beta sequences at a false discovery rate of 0.05 in a later analysis. An earlier analysis of approximately 530 of the donors showed that most TCR beta V segments appeared in productive rearrangements either about 87% or about 30% of the time, which broadly matched IMGT annotations. Several of the top co-occurrence clusters appeared to be linked to parvovirus B19, influenza, CMV and Epstein-Barr virus, according to a later analysis. The presence/absence analyses assumed that sequencing depth was roughly uniform across donors, and that assumption may not be true. Because HLA typing was missing for some donors at each locus, association tests included only the typed subset. A group of highly shared sequence variants was considered likely to be a technical artifact of the sequencing pipeline. Correlated functional status among segregating V segments might reflect linkage disequilibrium, but an unknown experimental factor could not be ruled out. In the study, approximately 160 TCR beta chains were listed as associated with cytomegalovirus. In vitro tests confirmed that a few of the cytomegalovirus-associated TCR beta chains recognize cytomegalovirus antigens. A further reported finding was that TCR beta sequences accurately predicted the HLA-A and HLA-B alleles for most subjects in the first cohort. Compared with the 666-donor mean, donors in an Asian-associated ancestry cluster had fewer N-insertions in productive TCRs, according to a later genetic analysis. For the cohort, immune exposure information was limited to CMV serostatus. Most TCR sequences were observed very rarely across donors, whereas some public TCRs were present in many individuals. V-gene and J-gene trimming of TCR beta chains was associated with a missense DCLRE1C variant in a later genetic analysis, and the association was replicated in an independent cohort. Only TCR beta chains were sequenced in this cohort, and the absence of alpha or paired-chain data limited detectable features. The authors suggested that the approach could potentially be generalized to other disease states and immunological phenotypes. In a later analysis, HLA-associated TCR beta chains were found to be more clonally expanded and to have lower generation probabilities than equally common non-associated chains. In a later analysis, the rate of TCR association differed among HLA loci, with DRB1 alleles having the most associated TCRs and HLA-C alleles having the fewest. Because the 87-base-pair reads could not distinguish some IMGT-functional V segments, including TRBV6-2 and TRBV6-3, those segments were excluded. The earlier analysis of 587 of the donors excluded roughly 17 rarely observed V segments, including chromosome 9 orphons, because counts were too low.

Details on this clone: Its antigen is not yet known. Within one base of it there is no much larger clone, and no base qualities were kept.

The cohort comprised some 680 healthy bone marrow donors. Cohort members were all nominally healthy when sampled, although unrecorded immune exposures were likely present. The donor tested CMV seropositive, placing the donor among the 250 to 350 seropositive members of the cohort. A peripheral blood sample was collected from each donor, and TCR beta sequencing was performed on peripheral blood mononuclear cells. Genomic DNA was extracted from the blood cell samples with the Qiagen DNeasy Blood Extraction Kit. Trimming removed 4 bases from V and 5 bases from J; the gene matches leave 8 bases unexplained. The CDR1 and CDR2 encoded by the germline V gene are SGHRS and YFSETQ. The CDR3 sequence holds 15 residues, the cysteine and phenylalanine included. Left in the record is the CDR3 DNA by itself, 45 bases read in frame from the first base. Libraries were built with the immunoSEQ multiplex PCR assay. A mixture of 60 forward primers for TCR Vbeta segments and 13 reverse primers for TCR Jbeta segments was used in the multiplex PCR. The CDR3 region of rearranged TCR beta genes was amplified from genomic DNA by a multiplex PCR assay. The amplified TCR beta libraries were sequenced on the Illumina HiSeq System as 87-base-pair reads. Per the original workflow: A later analysis counted about 80 million unique TCR beta chains across the 670 or so repertoires, and some 11 million of these chains were shared by at least two donors. Raw reads were error-corrected and collapsed into unique sequences with a nearest-neighbor algorithm that merged closely related sequences to remove PCR and sequencing errors. To assign V, D and J gene segments, CDR3 sequences were aligned to IMGT reference sequences. For a sequence to be retained, a match of at least six nucleotides was required to both a V gene segment and a J gene segment. Rearrangements were classified as productive when the CDR3 lacked stop codons and remained in frame with V and J, and all other rearrangements were classified as non-productive. Following IMGT convention, CDR3 was defined as the stretch from the second conserved V-encoded cysteine to the conserved J-encoded phenylalanine. Sequences without an unambiguous match to a single V gene segment were excluded from the earlier analysis of almost 600 of the donors. An earlier analysis of several hundred of the donors classified V segments as functional when productive rearrangements were above 56.7% and as segregating when the standard deviation between donors was above 5%. A statistical classification framework was built for diagnosing cytomegalovirus status from the catalog of TCR beta chain sequences. A later analysis assigned V and J genes by comparing TCR nucleotide sequences with IMGT/GENE-DB human TR gene sequences. Using the TCRdist pipeline, a later analysis assigned CDR3 sequences along with most-parsimonious VDJ recombination scenarios. In a later analysis, each TCR beta chain was defined by its CDR3 amino acid sequence together with its V-gene family, and reads lacking a unique V-gene family were excluded. A later analysis removed 500 to 600 highly shared, low-generation-probability nucleotide sequences to deal with suspected cross-contamination and a sequencing artifact. In a later analysis, a clonal expansion index for each public chain was calculated from normalized within-repertoire ranks of inferred template counts. In a later analysis, generation probabilities were computed with a VDJ recombination model fitted to out-of-frame rearrangements, and the resulting probabilities were checked against IGoR. A later analysis scored TCR-TCR, TCR-HLA and TCR-CMV co-occurrence with hypergeometric tests, applying a repertoire-size bias correction to TCR pairs. A later analysis estimated false discovery rates by permuting HLA or CMV assignments 20 times. In a later analysis, co-occurring TCRs were grouped using DBSCAN, with TCRdist sequence similarity added in when clustering inside HLA-allele-positive subsets. Co-occurrence clustering excluded repertoires with fewer than 30,000 or more than 120,000 public chains, plus five with anomalous nucleotide sharing. TCRdb took this table from immuneACCESS and kept in-frame rearrangements with V and J called. Such tables lack part of the clones; where checked against another copy, unresolved V genes explain under half of the gap, and the rest is unexplained. That table is the source of V, J and clone size, and D and trimming were worked out from the DNA. This sample lists 85,000 to 130,000 clones; 75% to 80% were detected once. The biggest ten clones account for approximately 6.3% of the sample.

Source material: PBMCs. Recombination linked TRBV5-1 to TRBJ2-1; 8 junctional bases match TRBD2. This TCR derives from a man between 60 and 75 years old in good health and CMV-seropositive. Read as DNA, the sequence is TGCGCCAGCAGCCCGGGGGGGGCAGTCCACAATGAGCAGTTCTTC. This translates into CASSPGGAVHNEQFF.